The T cell receptor beta chain described here comes from a study of blood T cell repertoires in COVID-19. Study as a whole: From T cells, B-cell-depleted T cells, or PBMCs came the material, which was cDNA or gDNA.

Per the original methods: How many nucleated cells were present was estimated from reference gene primer amplification. Profiled with immunoSEQ multiplex PCR; TCRdb holds only in-frame clones, not every one. The DNA was the basis for D and trimming; V, J and clone size are from that table. This sample has a few hundred thousand clones, with approximately 87% found just once. Two negative PCRs, clearance, or symptom resolution characterized the recovered Cohort 3 donors. The V gene's germline CDR1 is SGHTA and CDR2 FQGNSA. V lost 3 bases to trimming and J lost 3 bases, with 9 bases between them. CDR3 length: 14 amino acids.

The sequence came from a woman in her thirties or forties who had recovered from COVID-19. This chain joins TRBV7-2 and TRBJ2-1; a possible D gene is TRBD1 (6 bases). Sequencing was done on a sample of PBMCs or T cells enriched from blood (not recorded which). Written as DNA, the CDR3 is TGTGCCAGCAGCTTCAGGGGTTTCTACAATGAGCAGTTCTTC. It yields the protein CASSFRGFYNEQFF.